These T cell receptor beta chains were read from a single sample in a study of blood T cell repertoires in COVID-19. Profiled with immunoSEQ multiplex PCR; TCRdb holds only in-frame clones, not every one. Counted here are around 250,000 clones, 80% to 90% occurring once; the ten biggest clones make up approximately 2%. The sample taken for sequencing was PBMCs or T cells enriched from blood (not recorded which). Receptor source: a woman in her forties or fifties who had recovered from COVID-19. Each CDR3 is given with its conserved first and last residue. D genes are given only for firm matches. The listing skips clone size in some rows; elsewhere it reads once, few, many or a size class.

J,V,size,D,CDR3,DNA
TRBJ1-4,TRBV12-3/TRBV12-4,-,-,CASSAVGLELFF,TGTGCCAGCAGTGCCGTTGGGCTGGAACTGTTTTTT
TRBJ2-3,TRBV14,-,-,CASSPGVVVTDTQYF,TGTGCCAGCAGTCCCGGGGTAGTGGTTACAGATACGCAGTATTTT
TRBJ1-2,TRBV28,-,-,CASSLIPGEGNYGYTF,TGTGCCAGCAGTTTGATCCCCGGGGAGGGTAACTATGGCTACACCTTC
TRBJ1-1,TRBV10-1,-,-,CASSESTGNTEAFF,TGCGCCAGCAGTGAGTCGACAGGGAACACTGAAGCTTTCTTT
TRBJ2-7,TRBV18,-,-,CASSPTQVSSYEQYF,TGTGCCAGCTCACCAACCCAGGTCAGCTCCTACGAGCAGTACTTC
TRBJ2-2,TRBV7-2,-,-,CASSLRVGASAPNTGELFF,TGTGCCAGCAGCTTAAGGGTTGGGGCTAGCGCCCCGAACACCGGGGAGCTGTTTTTT
TRBJ2-5,TRBV4-2,few,TRBD2,CASSRTTSDGETQYF,TGTGCCAGCAGCCGTACCACTAGCGACGGAGAGACCCAGTACTTC
TRBJ1-2,TRBV6-5,-,-,CASSYSISGYYGYTF,TGTGCCAGCAGTTACTCGATTTCGGGATACTATGGCTACACCTTC
TRBJ1-5,TRBV18,-,TRBD1,CASSHGPTGGNQPQHF,TGTGCCAGCTCACACGGACCAACAGGGGGCAATCAGCCCCAGCATTTT
TRBJ1-3,TRBV28,-,-,CASILGGQTSGNTIYF,TGTGCCAGCATCTTGGGGGGTCAAACCTCTGGAAACACCATATATTTT
TRBJ1-4,TRBV10-1,-,-,CARRLWGQDDEKLFF,TGCGCCCGCCGGCTTTGGGGGCAGGACGATGAAAAACTGTTTTTT
TRBJ1-6,TRBV6-1,few,-,CASSGGGALGNSPLHF,TGTGCCAGCAGTGGGGGGGGCGCCTTGGGTAATTCACCCCTCCACTTT
TRBJ1-6,TRBV2,-,TRBD1,CASSWDSQYSPLHF,TGTGCCAGCAGTTGGGACAGCCAGTATTCACCCCTCCACTTT
TRBJ2-7,TRBV6-5,once,TRBD1,CASSWDSANYEQYF,TGTGCCAGCAGTTGGGACAGTGCAAACTACGAGCAGTACTTC
TRBJ1-5,TRBV19,-,-,CATDTGWSTGGNQPQHF,TGTGCCACGGACACAGGTTGGTCGACGGGTGGCAATCAGCCCCAGCATTTT
TRBJ2-1,TRBV27,-,TRBD2,CASSLGLAGNEQFF,TGTGCCAGCAGTTTGGGACTAGCGGGGAATGAGCAGTTCTTC
TRBJ1-1,TRBV13,-,TRBD1,CASSSTGAGVNTEAFF,TGTGCCAGCAGCTCTACAGGGGCAGGGGTGAACACTGAAGCTTTCTTT
TRBJ1-6,TRBV19,-,TRBD1,CASSTGTAWSPLHF,TGTGCCAGTAGTACAGGGACAGCTTGGTCACCCCTCCACTTT
TRBJ2-1,TRBV27,few,TRBD2,CASSKSLAGLSYNEQFF,TGTGCCAGCAGTAAATCACTAGCGGGATTATCCTACAATGAGCAGTTCTTC
TRBJ2-1,TRBV29-1,-,TRBD1,CSVAQDRAGERFF,TGCAGCGTGGCTCAGGACAGGGCCGGAGAGCGGTTCTTC
TRBJ2-1,TRBV5-1,-,TRBD1,CASTPGGGQGNEQFF,TGCGCCAGCACCCCCGGGGGAGGACAGGGCAATGAGCAGTTCTTC
TRBJ2-7,TRBV19,-,-,CASSNRGPLIYEQYF,TGTGCCAGTAGTAACAGAGGGCCCTTGATCTACGAGCAGTACTTC
TRBJ2-4,TRBV6-1,-,TRBD1,CASSEGRQGLYLKNIQYF,TGTGCCAGCAGTGAAGGGCGACAGGGCCTATATTTAAAAAACATTCAGTACTTC
TRBJ2-2,TRBV5-5,-,-,CASSGLTGELFF,TGTGCCAGCAGCGGACTCACCGGGGAGCTGTTTTTT
TRBJ2-1,TRBV7-3,-,-,CASTALREQFF,TGTGCCAGCACAGCACTGAGGGAGCAGTTCTTC
TRBJ1-4,TRBV20-1,-,-,CSASPQAAGLNEKLFF,TGCAGTGCTAGTCCACAGGCGGCTGGGTTAAACGAAAAACTGTTTTTT
TRBJ2-7,TRBV7-6,-,TRBD1,CASSPDRGIYEQYF,TGTGCCAGCAGTCCGGACAGGGGGATCTACGAGCAGTACTTC
TRBJ2-5,TRBV2,-,TRBD1,CASSPAEDRAETQYF,TGTGCCAGCAGTCCCGCCGAAGACAGGGCTGAGACCCAGTACTTC
TRBJ2-5,TRBV29-1,-,TRBD2,CSVESAGGTETQYF,TGCAGCGTTGAATCGGCGGGAGGGACGGAGACCCAGTACTTC
TRBJ2-7,TRBV19,-,TRBD1,CASSIAGGSYEQYF,TGTGCCAGTAGTATCGCAGGGGGATCCTACGAGCAGTACTTC
TRBJ2-4,TRBV28,-,-,CASSLQGPILAKNIQYF,TGTGCCAGCAGTTTGCAGGGTCCTATACTAGCCAAAAACATTCAGTACTTC
TRBJ1-1,TRBV6-6,-,-,CASNPQMNTEAFF,TGTGCCAGCAACCCACAGATGAACACTGAAGCTTTCTTT
TRBJ2-5,TRBV18,-,TRBD2,CASSGLAGEVQETQYF,TGTGCCAGCTCAGGCCTAGCGGGAGAGGTCCAAGAGACCCAGTACTTC
TRBJ2-4,TRBV6-5,-,-,CASSYSAPSWGGIQYF,TGTGCCAGCAGTTACTCTGCCCCTAGCTGGGGTGGCATTCAGTACTTC
TRBJ2-7,TRBV2,-,TRBD1,CASSELIGTARSYEQYF,TGTGCCAGCAGTGAACTTATAGGGACAGCCCGATCCTACGAGCAGTACTTC
TRBJ1-5,TRBV25-1,-,-,CASSGGDAGNQPQHF,TGTGCCAGCAGTGGTGGAGATGCCGGCAATCAGCCCCAGCATTTT
TRBJ2-7,TRBV27,-,TRBD1,CASSWGQGLGEQYF,TGTGCCAGCAGTTGGGGACAGGGCCTGGGCGAGCAGTACTTC